A single sample is the source of the 9 T cell receptor beta chains below, sequenced in a study of T cell changes during pregnancy in multiple sclerosis. Assay used: immunoSEQ multiplex PCR; TCRdb lists only in-frame clones, some missing. The repertoire has some 64,000 clones, roughly 90% of them found once; the top ten carry less than 4%. Sample: peripheral blood, taken in the first trimester of pregnancy. These receptors originate from a female donor in good health, enrolled as a control in a pregnancy study.

This rearrangement joins TRBV9 to TRBJ1-1; 8 positions agree with TRBD1. V shed 3 bases and J 6 bases; nucleotides not matched to a gene: 10. The CDR3 sequence is 15 residues long. Germline-derived CDR1 and CDR2 are SGDLS and YYNGEE. CDR3: CASSATRTGTPEAFF. The DNA of the CDR3 is TGTGCCAGCAGCGCCACTCGGACAGGGACCCCTGAAGCTTTCTTT.

This rearrangement joins TRBV4-3 to TRBJ1-2, with 7 nucleotides matching TRBD1. V lost 0 bases, J lost 8 bases, and 12 bases stayed unmatched. CDR1 LGHNA and CDR2 YSLEER come from the germline V gene. The CDR3 has 16 amino acids. CDR3: CASSQDSEGAIRGYTF. In nucleotides, the CDR3 is TGCGCCAGCAGCCAAGATTCGGAGGGGGCCATAAGAGGCTACACCTTC.

Details on this clone: This sample also contains other DNA sequences that code for the same CDR3. The chain joins TRBV7-9 to TRBJ2-3; no firm D call. The V and J ends lost 5 bases and 5 bases respectively, with 8 bases between them. CDR1 SEHNR and CDR2 FQNEAQ come from the germline V gene (reference sequence). The CDR3 is 12 amino acids. CDR3 amino acids: CASSPSGDTQYF. The CDR3 region has the DNA TGTGCCAGCAGCCCCTCGGGAGATACGCAGTATTTT. The variable domain in full, with the rest retrieved from reference TRBV7-9 and TRBJ2-3, is DTGVSQNPRHKITKRGQNVTFRCDPISEHNRLYWYRQTLGQGPEFLTYFQNEAQLEKSRLLSDRFSAERPKGSFSTLEIQRTEQGDSAMYLCASSPSGDTQYFGPGTRLTVL.

The V gene is TRBV28, the J gene TRBJ1-2; 7 bases are a match to TRBD1. Per germline, CDR1 MDHEN and CDR2 SYDVKM. CDR3 length: 13 residues. Unmatched junction bases numbered 8, after V lost 6 bases and J lost 7 bases. The CDR3 DNA follows: TGTGCCAGCAGCTCGGGACAGCTCAGTGGCTACACCTTC. This encodes CASSSGQLSGYTF.

This rearrangement joins TRBV5-1 to TRBJ2-3; TRBD2 matches 14 bases. Germline CDR1 and CDR2: SGHRS and YFSETQ. There are 18 residues in the CDR3. J lost 1 base, V lost 2 bases, and 6 bases had no gene match. The CDR3 spells CASSFRGTSGGRTDTQYF. The CDR3 DNA reads as TGCGCCAGCAGCTTCCGGGGGACTAGCGGGGGCCGCACAGATACGCAGTATTTT.

This chain connects TRBV30 to TRBJ2-3; D unresolved. Germline CDR1 reads GTSNPN; CDR2 reads SVGIG (reference sequence). The CDR3 spans 10 residues. V was trimmed by 3 bases and J by 6 bases, leaving 4 bases between them. CDR3 in DNA: TGTGCCTGGAGGAGGGATACGCAGTATTTT. Residues: CAWRRDTQYF.

The rearrangement uses TRBV5-1 and TRBJ2-1; maybe TRBD1 (6 bases). Trimming removed 2 bases at V and 16 bases at J, with 16 bases between. The germline gives CDR1 SGHRS, CDR2 YFSETQ. The CDR3 length is 12 residues. Here the CDR3 DNA reads TGCGCCAGCAGCTTCTACTCCGGGACAAAATTCTTC. Encoded protein: CASSFYSGTKFF.

This chain uses TRBV27 with TRBJ1-2; 7 bases are shared with TRBD1. Germline CDR1 reads MNHEY; CDR2 reads SMNVEV (reference sequence). The CDR3 is 15 amino acids. The trim removed 5 bases at V and 0 bases at J, leaving 6 bases unmatched. CDR3 loop: CASSTRDRANYGYTF. The CDR3 region has the DNA TGTGCCAGCAGTACCCGGGACAGAGCTAACTATGGCTACACCTTC.

The rearrangement joins TRBV25-1 to TRBJ2-1; 8 bases match TRBD2. Germline-derived CDR1 and CDR2 are MGHDK and SYGVNS. The CDR3 has 15 amino acids. The V segment lost 1 base and the J segment 9 bases; nucleotides outside the gene matches: 8. CDR3 in amino acids: CASSEFTGGLGEQFF. Here the CDR3 DNA reads TGTGCCAGCAGTGAATTTACGGGGGGGCTTGGTGAGCAGTTCTTC.